This T cell receptor beta chain was sequenced in a study of Graves' ophthalmopathy and Graves' hyperthyroidism. Study-level background: Pretreatment peripheral blood was obtained at initial diagnosis.

CDR3 length equals 17 residues. Germline CDR1 reads SGDLS; CDR2 reads YYNGEE. V lost 1 base, J lost 2 bases, and 7 bases stayed unmatched. RNA transcripts provided the template for amplifying TCR beta CDR3 regions. HTBI primers were employed in first-round RT-PCR, then a second-round multiplex PCR followed. Using its own MiXCR run on the multiplex PCR reads, TCRdb lists one record per CDR3 protein. The repertoire holds 500,000 to 800,000 distinct CDR3 sequences, with just over 40% as singletons. The V call is TRBV9, the J call TRBJ2-2; 8 positions agree with TRBD1. The specimen was peripheral blood. The source of this sequence is an adult man with Graves' ophthalmopathy. In nucleotides, the CDR3 is TGTGCCAGCAGCGTATCAGAGGACAGGGTTAACACCGGGGAGCTGTTTTTT. It specifies CASSVSEDRVNTGELFF. Full variable domain (remainder filled in from reference TRBV9 and TRBJ2-2): DSGVTQTPKHLITATGQRVTLRCSPRSGDLSVYWYQQSLDQGLQFLIQYYNGEERAKGNILERFSAQQFPDLHSELNLSSLELGDSALYFCASSVSEDRVNTGELFFGEGSRLTVL.